One and the same sample provided the 24 T cell receptor beta chains below, sequenced in a study of blood T cell repertoires in COVID-19. The repertoire was sequenced with immunoSEQ multiplex PCR; TCRdb's copy has only in-frame clones and lacks some. The table records 320,000 or so clones, 87% of them present only once. Sequenced: PBMCs or T cells enriched from blood (not recorded which). All receptors come from a woman in her twenties or thirties who had recovered from COVID-19.

The chain uses TRBV3-1 (or the pseudogene TRBV3-2) and TRBJ2-1; perhaps TRBD2 as D (6 bases). Germline V lookup: CDR1 LGHDT, CDR2 YNNKEL (reference sequence). With 3 bases removed from V and 5 bases from J, the gap between germline ends came to 11 bases. This CDR3 contains 14 residues. The CDR3 loop reads CASSQGWGDNEQFF. For the CDR3, the DNA is TGTGCCAGCAGCCAGGGGTGGGGGGACAATGAGCAGTTCTTC.

The chain has TRBV10-1 and TRBJ1-5, with D unclear. Germline V lookup: CDR1 WNHNN, CDR2 SYGVQD (reference sequence). The CDR3 contains 13 residues. V shed 5 bases and J shed 3 bases, with 8 bases lying between them. The CDR3 protein is CASSSGFNQPQHF. CDR3 sequence (DNA): TGCGCCAGCAGTTCGGGGTTCAATCAGCCCCAGCATTTT.

CDR3 sequence: CASRGGLSEKLFF. CDR3 DNA sequence: TGTGCAAGTCGTGGGGGACTAAGTGAAAAACTGTTTTTT. The rearrangement uses TRBV12-2 and TRBJ1-4. TRBV12-2 is a known pseudogene. The CDR3 length is 13 residues.

The chain combines TRBV3-1 (or the pseudogene TRBV3-2) with TRBJ2-6; 7 nucleotides align to TRBD1. CDR3 size: 16 residues. With V trimmed by 4 bases and J by 4 bases, 7 bases remained unmatched. CDR1 and CDR2 (germline): LGHDT, YNNKEL (reference sequence). The CDR3 is CASSPPGQSGANVLTF. In DNA form, the CDR3 reads TGTGCCAGCAGCCCCCCGGGACAGTCCGGGGCCAACGTCCTGACTTTC.

The chain carries TRBV3-1 (or the pseudogene TRBV3-2) and TRBJ1-3; TRBD1 aligns across 9 bases. V gave up 2 bases and J gave up 3 bases; unmatched junction bases: 8. This CDR3 is 17 amino acids long. Germline V CDR1 and CDR2: LGHDT, YNNKEL (reference sequence). The CDR3 region has the DNA TGTGCCAGCAGCCAAAATACCGGGACAGGGCTTGGAAACACCATATATTTT. Residues: CASSQNTGTGLGNTIYF.

The J gene is TRBJ2-7, the V gene TRBV4-1; 8 bases align to TRBD1. The J segment lost 6 bases and the V segment lost 1 base, leaving 8 bases of the junction unmatched. Germline V gives CDR1 MGHRA, CDR2 YSYEKL. The CDR3 covers 15 residues. CDR3 residues: CASSQVGQGSFEQYF. CDR3 nucleotides: TGCGCCAGCAGCCAAGTAGGACAGGGAAGTTTCGAGCAGTACTTC.

This chain uses TRBV6-5 with TRBJ1-2; weak D call: TRBD1 (5 bases). CDR1 and CDR2 from the germline V gene are MNHEY and SVGAGI. Trimming removed 7 bases at V and 4 bases at J, with 13 bases between. This CDR3 region has 13 residues. CDR3 in DNA: TGTGCCAGCACCCCGGTGACAGTCTATGGCTACACCTTC. Amino acid sequence: CASTPVTVYGYTF.

V gene TRBV3-1 (or the pseudogene TRBV3-2) combines with J gene TRBJ1-1; no reliable D call. The CDR3 is made up of 15 amino acids. Germline lookup yields CDR1 LGHDT and CDR2 YNNKEL (reference sequence). Trimming left V 6 bases short and J 3 bases short, with 17 bases between. In nucleotides, the CDR3 is TGTGCCAGCAGTCCCAGGTTCGATTTGGACACTGAAGCTTTCTTT. Translating it yields CASSPRFDLDTEAFF.

The chain uses TRBV6-2 or TRBV6-3 and TRBJ2-7; tentatively, D is TRBD1 (6 bases). The CDR3 length is 13 residues. Germline-derived CDR1 and CDR2 are MNHEY and SVGEGT. V shed 6 bases and J shed 3 bases, with 12 bases lying between them. CDR3 sequence reads: CASSPTGHYEQYF. The CDR3 DNA reads as TGTGCCAGCAGCCCGACAGGACACTACGAGCAGTACTTC.

V gene TRBV7-9 combines with J gene TRBJ1-5; 10 bases fit TRBD1. Germline V gives CDR1 SEHNR, CDR2 FQNEAQ (reference sequence). This CDR3 contains 15 residues. With 3 bases clipped from V and 4 bases from J, the junction kept 3 bases outside the gene matches. CDR3 loop: CASSFGDRGNQPQHF. For the CDR3, the DNA is TGTGCCAGCAGCTTCGGGGACAGGGGAAATCAGCCCCAGCATTTT.

The rearrangement joins TRBV30 to TRBJ2-7; D possibly corresponds to TRBD2 (6 bases). Trimming pared 3 bases from V and 0 bases from J, leaving 9 bases between. The CDR3 contains 13 residues. Germline lookup yields CDR1 GTSNPN and CDR2 SVGIG (reference sequence). CDR3 nucleotide sequence: TGTGCCTGGAGCACCGGGGGCTCCTACGAGCAGTACTTC. Its protein product is CAWSTGGSYEQYF.

The V call is TRBV25-1, the J call TRBJ1-1, with D possibly TRBD1 on 6 matching bases. Germline lookup yields CDR1 MGHDK and CDR2 SYGVNS. The CDR3 totals 12 residues. The germline V and J ends were trimmed by 6 bases and 4 bases, with 9 bases remaining between them. CDR3 in DNA: TGTGCCAGCAGGACCAGGGGCACTGAAGCTTTCTTT. Encoded protein: CASRTRGTEAFF.

The gene calls are TRBV6-5 and TRBJ1-1; TRBD1 agrees at 7 bases. Germline loops: CDR1 MNHEY, CDR2 SVGAGI. J was trimmed by 9 bases and V by 2 bases; bases with no gene match: 12. The CDR3 is 15 amino acids. Here the CDR3 DNA reads TGTGCCAGCAGTTACCCTCCGACAGGGTATGGGAAAGCTTTCTTT. The encoded protein is CASSYPPTGYGKAFF.

This rearrangement joins TRBV28 to TRBJ1-1; unclear D gene. The CDR3 is made up of 12 amino acids. CDR1 and CDR2 (germline): MDHEN, SYDVKM. Trimming removed 5 bases at V and 4 bases at J, with 8 bases between. The CDR3, as DNA: TGTGCCAGCAGTGGGCAGAGCACTGAAGCTTTCTTT. Its translation: CASSGQSTEAFF.

The chain carries TRBV24-1 and TRBJ2-7; 12 bases line up with TRBD1. CDR1 is KGHDR, CDR2 SFDVKD, per germline. V gave up 5 bases and J gave up 5 bases; unmatched junction bases: 12. CDR3 length: 17 residues. The CDR3 sequence is CATSAPRDRGPWDEQYF. The CDR3 nucleotides read TGTGCCACCAGTGCCCCTCGGGACAGGGGGCCTTGGGACGAGCAGTACTTC.

The chain has TRBV2 and TRBJ2-7; tentative D call: TRBD2 (6 bases). The CDR3 totals 15 residues. Trimming removed 4 bases from V and 7 bases from J, with 20 bases in between. Germline values: CDR1 SNHLY, CDR2 FYNNEI. CDR3 DNA: TGTGCCAGCAGTGGGAGGGTCCTAGGGGTAGGAGAGCAGTACTTC. The encoded protein is CASSGRVLGVGEQYF.

The V gene is TRBV28, the J gene TRBJ1-6, with D uncertain. V lost 3 bases, J lost 7 bases, and 13 bases lay in between. Germline V gene sequence: CDR1 MDHEN, CDR2 SYDVKM. The CDR3 totals 15 residues. The CDR3 sequence is CASSLITGGNSPLHF. In nucleotides, the CDR3 is TGTGCCAGCAGTTTGATCACCGGAGGAAATTCACCCCTCCACTTT.

The chain links TRBV6-2 or TRBV6-3 to TRBJ1-1, with D uncertain. The CDR3 runs 13 residues. The germline gives CDR1 MNHEY, CDR2 SVGEGT. Trimming shortened V by 2 bases and J by 4 bases, and 8 bases separated the two germline ends. CDR3: CASSYEGPTEAFF. Here the CDR3 DNA reads TGTGCCAGCAGTTACGAGGGCCCCACTGAAGCTTTCTTT.

The chain couples TRBV15 to TRBJ2-7; possible D gene TRBD1, 5 bases. CDR1 and CDR2 from the germline V gene are LNHNV and YYDKDF (reference sequence). The CDR3 has 14 amino acids. The V end was cut by 9 bases, the J end by 5 bases, with 20 bases between. The CDR3: CATSQAGKTHEQYF. The CDR3 DNA sequence: TGTGCCACGAGCCAGGCAGGGAAAACCCACGAGCAGTACTTC.

The V and J genes are TRBV29-1 and TRBJ2-5; TRBD1 matches at 8 bases. CDR3 length: 14 amino acids. Looked up from germline, CDR1 is SQVTM and CDR2 is ANQGSEA. The V and J ends lost 3 bases and 4 bases, in that order; junction bases with no gene match: 7. This CDR3 reads CSVDDRGRRETQYF. CDR3 DNA sequence: TGCAGCGTTGATGACAGGGGCAGACGAGAGACCCAGTACTTC.

The gene calls are TRBV19 and TRBJ2-2; no definite D call. The CDR3 is 14 amino acids. Germline-derived CDR1 and CDR2 are LNHDA and SQIVND (reference sequence). Here the CDR3 DNA reads TGTGGGGCCGCCGCCCGTAGTAACACCGGGGAGCTGTTTTTT. This sequence encodes CGAAARSNTGELFF.

The J gene is TRBJ1-6, the V gene TRBV19, with 8 bases aligning to TRBD1. Losses at the gene ends were 6 bases for V and 13 bases for J; bases not matched to a gene: 5. This CDR3 comprises 12 residues. The germline V gene encodes CDR1 LNHDA and CDR2 SQIVND (reference sequence). Here the CDR3 DNA reads TGTGCCAGTAGGCGACAGGGGAATCCCCTCCACTTT. Amino acid sequence: CASRRQGNPLHF.

This rearrangement joins TRBV28 to TRBJ2-7; D remains unclear. V was shortened by 2 bases and J by 5 bases, with 4 bases between the two germline ends. Germline loops: CDR1 MDHEN, CDR2 SYDVKM. CDR3 length: 11 residues. CDR3: CASSLIDEQYF. The DNA of the CDR3 is TGTGCCAGCAGTTTAATCGACGAGCAGTACTTC. The complete variable domain, with remaining parts taken from reference TRBV28 and TRBJ2-7, reads DVKVTQSSRYLVKRTGEKVFLECVQDMDHENMFWYRQDPGLGLRLIYFSYDVKMKEKGDIPEGYSVSREKKERFSLILESASTNQTSMYLCASSLIDEQYFGPGTRLTVT.

The chain has TRBV6-4 and TRBJ1-1; TRBD1 matches at 8 bases. The germline CDR1 and CDR2 sequences are MRHNA and SNTAGT. The CDR3 has 13 amino acids. J gave up 3 bases and V 6 bases, and 3 bases lay outside the gene matches. The CDR3 sequence: CASSLTGDTEAFF. The DNA for the CDR3 is TGTGCCAGCAGCCTGACAGGGGACACTGAAGCTTTCTTT.